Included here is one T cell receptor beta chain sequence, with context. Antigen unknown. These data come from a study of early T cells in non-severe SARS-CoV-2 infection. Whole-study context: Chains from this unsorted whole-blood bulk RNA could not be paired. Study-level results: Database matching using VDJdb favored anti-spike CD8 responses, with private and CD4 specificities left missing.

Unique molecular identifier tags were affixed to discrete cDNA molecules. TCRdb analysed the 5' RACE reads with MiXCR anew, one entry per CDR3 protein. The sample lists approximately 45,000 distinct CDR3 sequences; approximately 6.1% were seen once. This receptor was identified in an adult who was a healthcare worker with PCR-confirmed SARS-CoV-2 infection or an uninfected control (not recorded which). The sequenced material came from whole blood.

Here the CDR3 DNA reads TGCGCCAGCAGCCAAGGACTCCGGGGGGCTGAAGCTTTCTTT. The encoded protein is CASSQGLRGAEAFF. V usage is TRBV4-1 and J usage is TRBJ1-1; D may be TRBD1 (5 bases). CDR1 is MGHRA, CDR2 YSYEKL, per germline. This CDR3 contains 14 residues. V lost 1 base and J lost 6, with 12 bases in between.